This T cell receptor beta chain comes out of a study of blood T cell repertoires in COVID-19. On the study more broadly: The United States, Italy and Spain supplied acute and convalescent COVID-19 samples.

Looked up from germline, CDR1 is LGHDT and CDR2 is YNNKEL (reference sequence). This CDR3 is built from 13 residues. The germline V and J ends were trimmed by 4 bases and 5 bases, with 9 bases remaining between them. Authors' data handling: How many nucleated cells were present was estimated from reference gene primer amplification. Repertoires were generated with immunoSEQ multiplex PCR, while TCRdb's copy carries only in-frame clones and drops some. That table supplies the V and J calls and clone size; D and trimming were determined from the DNA. The sample lists 190,000 or so clones; 75% to 90% were seen once. Clinical history as reported by participants underpinned cohort assignment. The study recruited exposed participants who had met a COVID-19 case within 2 weeks before entry.

Material: PBMCs or T cells enriched from blood (not recorded which). This chain joins TRBV3-1 (or the pseudogene TRBV3-2) and TRBJ1-5; D is ambiguous. This TCR derives from a woman aged 25 to 39 who had been exposed to COVID-19. The CDR3 DNA reads as TGTGCCAGCAGCCGAGCCGGAGATCAGCCCCAGCATTTT. As protein: CASSRAGDQPQHF.